Detailed here is one TCR beta chain. What it recognizes is unknown. One junction end disagrees with the germline gene, perhaps due to a read error. The PCR contained 60 Vbeta and 13 Jbeta primers. Sequenced by immunoSEQ multiplex PCR; TCRdb stores in-frame clones only, minus some. The sample contains approximately 130,000 clones, roughly 79% of which appear only once. This CDR3 comprises 16 residues. In germline, CDR1 is SSHAT, CDR2 FNYEAQ (reference sequence). This sample was taken from a study of cytomegalovirus exposure and HLA in healthy donors. Study context: Previous work identified around 120 million unique TCR beta sequences from approximately 190 million T cells. Findings and limits, study-wide: When analyzed later, the rates of TCR association showed variation by HLA locus, with DRB1 the most and HLA-C the fewest. Further analysis, carried out later, found HLA-associated TCR beta chains more clonally expanded than equally common other chains. Among the CMV-associated chains, a few were confirmed in vitro as specific for CMV antigens.

The receptor comes from a woman between 45 and 60 years old in good health and CMV-seronegative. J is TRBJ2-5 and V is TRBV7-7; TRBD1 matches at 8 bases. The source material was PBMCs. The CDR3 sequence is CASSLSLTGAGETQYF. Here the CDR3 DNA reads TGTGCTAGCAGCTTATCGTTGACAGGGGCTGGAGAGACCCAGTACTTC.